Listed below are T cell receptor beta chains from one sample, sequenced in a study of cytomegalovirus exposure and HLA in healthy donors. Clones were sequenced by immunoSEQ multiplex PCR, and TCRdb holds only the in-frame ones, with some missing. The sample includes more than 95,000 clones, 60% to 80% of them seen just once. The sample consisted of PBMCs. The source of these receptors is a man over 45 in good health and CMV-seropositive. Both conserved end residues are part of each CDR3. A D gene is named only where the DNA matches it firmly. Some rows have no size entry. The others give once, few or many, or a class for an expanded clone.

d_call j_call v_call clone_size cdr3_nt cdr3_aa
NA TRBJ1-1 TRBV27 NA TGTGCCAGCAGTCCCTACGGGGGAGAAGCTTTCTTT CASSPYGGEAFF
NA TRBJ2-5 TRBV11-2 NA TGTGCCAGCAGCTTAGCAGCGGCTCAACCCCAAGAGACCCAGTACTTC CASSLAAAQPQETQYF
TRBD1 TRBJ1-4 TRBV11-2 NA TGTGCCAGCAGCTCGAAAGGACAGGGGGGAGTAAAACTGTTTTTT CASSSKGQGGVKLFF
NA TRBJ1-6 TRBV2 NA TGTGCCAGCAGTTTCCGACAGGCTGCGGATTCACCCCTCCACTTT CASSFRQAADSPLHF
TRBD1 TRBJ1-6 TRBV11-2 NA TGTGCCAGCAGCTTAGTAATCGGGACAGCGAATTCACCCCTCCACTTT CASSLVIGTANSPLHF
TRBD1 TRBJ1-3 TRBV6-1 NA TGTGCCAGCAGTGGCCGGGACAGAGGAAACACCATATATTTT CASSGRDRGNTIYF
NA TRBJ2-3 TRBV28 once TGTGCCAGCAGCTATCATAATACGCAGTATTTT CASSYHNTQYF
NA TRBJ1-4 TRBV11-2 once TGTGCCAGCGGATGGACAGACACTAATGAAAAACTGTTTTTT CASGWTDTNEKLFF
TRBD1 TRBJ2-3 TRBV23-1 NA TGCGCCAGCAGAAAACAGGGGCCCTGCCCAGATACGCAGTATTTT CASRKQGPCPDTQYF
TRBD1 TRBJ1-1 TRBV7-8 NA TGTGCCAGCAGCTTAGGGGACAGGGCCACTGAAGCTTTCTTT CASSLGDRATEAFF
TRBD1 TRBJ2-7 TRBV28 once TGTGCCAGCACCTCCCCGGGACAGGGGAGTTTAGAGCAGTACTTC CASTSPGQGSLEQYF
NA TRBJ1-5 TRBV7-2 NA TGTGCCAGCAGTTCACAGGGCAATCAGCCCCAGCATTTT CASSSQGNQPQHF
NA TRBJ2-1 TRBV29-1 NA TGCAGCGTGGCCCGGGTAGCGTCGAATGAGCAGTTCTTC CSVARVASNEQFF
NA TRBJ1-1 TRBV5-1 few TGCGCCAGCAGCCTAGCCCCCTGGACGAACACTGAAGCTTTCTTT CASSLAPWTNTEAFF
TRBD1 TRBJ2-1 TRBV10-2 NA TGCGCCAGCAAACCGGGACAGGGCAACAATGAGCAGTTCTTC CASKPGQGNNEQFF
TRBD1 TRBJ1-5 TRBV2 NA TGTGCCAGCAGTGGGACAGGGGCCGGCAATCAGCCCCAGCATTTT CASSGTGAGNQPQHF
NA TRBJ1-1 TRBV6-1 once TGTGCCAGCAGCGGGGGGATTGTTATGAACACTGAAGCTTTCTTT CASSGGIVMNTEAFF
NA TRBJ2-4 TRBV29-1 NA TGCAGCGTTGCGCACGGGATAGTCAAAAACATTCAGTACTTC CSVAHGIVKNIQYF
NA TRBJ1-5 TRBV19 NA TGTGCCAGTATGGCAGGGAGGGGTAATCAGCCCCAGCATTTT CASMAGRGNQPQHF
TRBD1 TRBJ2-7 TRBV4-2 once TGTGCCAGCAGCCCCAGGACAGGGGGCCTCTACGAGCAGTACTTC CASSPRTGGLYEQYF
NA TRBJ2-1 TRBV10-3 NA TGTGCCATCACTAATGCGAATGAGCAGTTCTTC CAITNANEQFF
NA TRBJ1-1 TRBV6-4 NA TGTGCCAGCAGCCTAACCGTAGACACTGAAGCTTTCTTT CASSLTVDTEAFF
TRBD1 TRBJ1-2 TRBV5-1 NA TGCGCCAGCAGCAGAGCGGGACAGGAGAATGCCTATGGCTACACCTTC CASSRAGQENAYGYTF
TRBD1 TRBJ2-5 TRBV7-8 NA TGTGCCAGCAGCTTGGGCCGACAGGGAAGGGTGGGAGAGACCCAGTACTTC CASSLGRQGRVGETQYF
NA TRBJ2-1 TRBV4-1 NA TGCGCCAGCAGCCAAGATCTAGAACAATCCTACAATGAGCAGTTCTTC CASSQDLEQSYNEQFF
NA TRBJ1-5 TRBV28 NA TGTGCCAGCTCACCTGGCCCAGGGGGCAATCAGCCCCAGCATTTT CASSPGPGGNQPQHF
TRBD1 TRBJ1-1 TRBV29-1 NA TGCAGCGACCCGGGACAGGAAGCTTTCTTT CSDPGQEAFF
TRBD2 TRBJ2-7 TRBV5-6 NA TGTGCCAGCAGCAGACTAGCGGTTCTCTACGAGCAGTACTTC CASSRLAVLYEQYF
TRBD1 TRBJ2-3 TRBV30 NA TGTGCCACGGACAGGGCCAGCACAGATACGCAGTATTTT CATDRASTDTQYF
TRBD2 TRBJ2-7 TRBV5-4 few TGTGCCAGCAGCCGGGGGGGAACGGGAGCCTACGAGCAGTACTTC CASSRGGTGAYEQYF
NA TRBJ1-6 TRBV2 NA TGTGCCAGCAGTGAGCCCCCAGCACCCCTCCACTTT CASSEPPAPLHF
NA TRBJ1-2 TRBV7-9 few TGTGCCAGCAGCTTTGGGACGGGGGTTCTCTATGGCTACACCTTC CASSFGTGVLYGYTF
NA TRBJ2-7 TRBV2 NA TGTGCCAGCAGTGTTAACAGGTGGGAGCAGTACTTC CASSVNRWEQYF
TRBD1 TRBJ1-3 TRBV6-1 NA TGTGCCAGCGCCCCAGGGGGGACTGGAAACACCATATATTTT CASAPGGTGNTIYF
TRBD1 TRBJ2-7 TRBV5-1 NA TGCGCCAGCAGCCGAGAGGGACAGGGATCTGACGAGCAGTACTTC CASSREGQGSDEQYF
TRBD1 TRBJ1-2 TRBV5-4 NA TGTGCCAGCAGCGGACAGGGGTCTCGCTATGGCTACACCTTC CASSGQGSRYGYTF
TRBD1 TRBJ1-1 TRBV6-5 NA TGTGCCAGCAGGGGCCTAGACAGGGGTAGCACTGAAGCTTTCTTT CASRGLDRGSTEAFF
TRBD2 TRBJ2-3 TRBV5-1 few TGCGCCAGCAGCTTAACTAGCGGGGATACGCAGTATTTT CASSLTSGDTQYF
TRBD2 TRBJ2-1 TRBV19 NA TGTGCCAGTAGTCCGTTAGCGGGAAGGGAGCAGTTCTTC CASSPLAGREQFF
TRBD2 TRBJ2-2 TRBV4-1 NA TGCGCCAGCAGCCTGGGGCTAGCGGGCTCCGACGGGGAGCTGTTTTTT CASSLGLAGSDGELFF
NA TRBJ2-1 TRBV7-2 NA TGTGCCAGCCGCCCTGGGGGGGGCGTAAGCAATGAGCAGTTCTTC CASRPGGGVSNEQFF
NA TRBJ1-4 TRBV19 NA TGTGCCAGTAGTAACGGGGCAACTAATGAAAAACTGTTTTTT CASSNGATNEKLFF
NA TRBJ1-4 TRBV7-9 NA TGTGCCAGCAGCTTACAAGGGGGGGAGACTAATGAAAAACTGTTTTTT CASSLQGGETNEKLFF
NA TRBJ1-1 TRBV30 NA TGTGCCTGGAGGGCACAAATGAACACTGAAGCTTTCTTT CAWRAQMNTEAFF
TRBD1 TRBJ1-2 TRBV6-1 NA TGTGCCAGCAGTGAGGGACAGCCTTTAAACTATGGCTACACCTTC CASSEGQPLNYGYTF
TRBD1 TRBJ1-2 TRBV28 NA TGTGCCAGCAGTTTACCGAGGGGGCAAAGGTATGGCTACACCTTC CASSLPRGQRYGYTF
TRBD1 TRBJ2-7 TRBV2 NA TGTGCCAGCAGCTCCAGGGGGATCGAGCAGTACTTC CASSSRGIEQYF
NA TRBJ2-1 TRBV5-4 NA TGTGCCAGCAGCACCCGGGCCGGGGATGAGCAGTTCTTC CASSTRAGDEQFF
TRBD1 TRBJ2-2 TRBV19 NA TGTGCCAGTAGTGACAGGGGTTGGTCCGGGGAGCTGTTTTTT CASSDRGWSGELFF